The rows below give T cell receptor beta chains drawn from one sample of a study of monozygotic twins with inflammatory bowel disease. TCRdb re-called the 5' RACE reads and gives one entry per CDR3 protein, without DNA. The sample includes 350,000 to 550,000 distinct CDR3 sequences. What was sequenced was blood. The receptors were sampled from a human donor with ulcerative colitis or Crohn's disease, or a healthy co-twin of an affected twin (not recorded which). CDR3s include the opening cysteine and the closing phenylalanine or tryptophan.

j_call v_call cdr3_aa
TRBJ1-5 TRBV7-2 CASSLEGHSNQPQHF
TRBJ2-7 TRBV7-9 CASSLAADPRGQYF
TRBJ2-1 TRBV5-4 CASQSGISYNEQFF
TRBJ2-5 TRBV20-1 CSARGGESGETQYF
TRBJ1-2 TRBV18 CASSPEGIYGYTF
TRBJ2-3 TRBV19 CASSSRLAGEYTQYF
TRBJ2-1 TRBV19 CASSSHGGHNEQFF
TRBJ2-7 TRBV4-1 CACSLLASGEQYF
TRBJ1-2 TRBV6-1 CASSLTGPYNYGYTF
TRBJ2-7 TRBV29-1 CSVGLAYEQYF
TRBJ2-3 TRBV9 CASSVGERKDTQYF
TRBJ2-7 TRBV5-1 CASSLLTSGASGEQYF
TRBJ1-2 TRBV29-1 CSVYVNYGYTF
TRBJ2-7 TRBV3-1 CASSQDSETVTYEQYF
TRBJ2-5 TRBV20-1 CSARTPSGRETQYF
TRBJ1-4 TRBV7-9 CASSLAEDRSNEKLFF
TRBJ2-3 TRBV20-1 CSARPSGSTDTQYF
TRBJ2-5 TRBV7-2 CASSLANYGRAQYF
TRBJ2-4 TRBV6-5 CASRGLAANIQYF
TRBJ2-7 TRBV20-1 CSAEPGGFSEQYF
TRBJ1-2 TRBV6-5 CASMGAGDGYTF
TRBJ2-6 TRBV27 CASSPRRAGANVLTF
TRBJ2-1 TRBV5-1 CASSLGAGGSEQFF
TRBJ2-1 TRBV24-1 CATSDSGLAGAYNEQFF